The TCR beta chain under discussion was sequenced for a study of radiotherapy plus CTLA-4 blockade in lung cancer. Libraries were prepared by immunoSEQ multiplex PCR; TCRdb keeps only in-frame clonotypes and omits some of them. The sample has tens of thousands of clones; 75% to 90% are singletons. For this clone: What it recognizes is unknown.

Overall study findings and caveats: Radiotherapy with ipilimumab was followed by blood expansion of tumor-derived clones.

Germline values: CDR1 GTSNPN, CDR2 SVGIG (reference sequence). With 1 base removed from V and 0 bases from J, the gap between germline ends came to 13 bases. The CDR3 is 16 residues long. Sample: peripheral blood, taken from a patient treated with radiotherapy plus ipilimumab. The sequence was obtained from a human donor with non-small cell lung cancer who had stable disease on radiotherapy plus ipilimumab. The rearrangement links TRBV30 to TRBJ1-3; D perhaps matches TRBD1 (5 bases). CDR3 region: CAWSGGGLASGNTIYF. Written as DNA, the CDR3 is TGTGCCTGGAGTGGGGGGGGATTGGCCTCTGGAAACACCATATATTTT.